Below are 7 T cell receptor beta chains sequenced from a single sample in a study of blood T cell dynamics during melanoma immunotherapy. Libraries were prepared by immunoSEQ multiplex PCR; TCRdb keeps only in-frame clonotypes and omits some of them. Counted here are about 11,000 clones, 80% occurring once; the ten biggest clones make up 20% to 25%. Stated time point: week 3, after first cycle of checkpoint inhibitor. This sample comprised blood, obtained from a patient treated with checkpoint blockade. The receptors were sampled from a human donor with melanoma.

V and J are TRBV19 and TRBJ1-2; D is undetermined. Trimming left V 3 bases short and J 4 bases short, with 6 bases between. Germline V CDR1 and CDR2: LNHDA, SQIVND (reference sequence). CDR3 size: 12 residues. This CDR3 is CASSIGRYGYTF. The CDR3 DNA reads TGTGCCAGTAGTATCGGGCGCTATGGCTACACCTTC.

This chain joins TRBV30 and TRBJ1-3; D remains unclear. The germline CDR1 and CDR2 sequences are GTSNPN and SVGIG (reference sequence). CDR3 length: 12 residues. V was pared by 1 base and J by 4 bases, with 5 bases between. CDR3 bases: TGTGCCTGGAGTGAATCAGGAAACACCATATATTTT. Its protein product is CAWSESGNTIYF.

The chain joins TRBV6-6 to TRBJ2-5; D is uncertain. Germline V gene data show CDR1 as MNHNY and CDR2 as SVGAGI (reference sequence). V was shortened by 6 bases and J by 5 bases, with 7 bases between the two germline ends. This CDR3 is built from 11 residues. DNA of the CDR3: TGTGCCAGCAGGACTCGGGAGACCCAGTACTTC. It codes for CASRTRETQYF.

Written as DNA, the CDR3 is TGCGCCAGCAGCTTGGCCCAGACAGGGCGAGACATTCAGTACTTC. Protein: CASSLAQTGRDIQYF. The J gene is TRBJ2-4, the V gene TRBV5-1, with 7 bases lining up with TRBD1. The germline V gene has CDR1 SGHRS and CDR2 YFSETQ. The CDR3 loop spans 15 amino acids. Trimming cost V 0 bases and J 8 bases; bases outside gene matches: 8. Complete variable domain (other parts from reference TRBV5-1 and TRBJ2-4): KAGVTQTPRYLIKTRGQQVTLSCSPISGHRSVSWYQQTPGQGLQFLFEYFSETQRNKGNFPGRFSGRQFSNSRSEMNVSTLELGDSALYLCASSLAQTGRDIQYFGAGTRLSVL.

A few counts support this clone. The chain employs TRBV6-5 and TRBJ1-1, with TRBD1 as a possible D gene (5 bases). CDR1 and CDR2 from the germline V gene are MNHEY and SVGAGI. This CDR3 is 12 amino acids long. Trimming removed 6 bases at V and 5 bases at J, with 10 bases between. Here the CDR3 DNA reads TGTGCCAGCAGCGTAGGGGAGACTGAAGCTTTCTTT. It codes for CASSVGETEAFF.

The rearrangement uses TRBV5-8 and TRBJ1-3; D is ambiguous. Germline V gene data show CDR1 as SGHTS and CDR2 as YDEGEE. V was clipped by 0 bases and J by 0 bases, with 7 bases between them. The CDR3 runs to 15 residues. This chain's CDR3 is CASSLAAYSGNTIYF. As DNA, the CDR3 is TGTGCCAGCAGCTTGGCTGCTTACTCTGGAAACACCATATATTTT.

The V call is TRBV2, the J call TRBJ1-4; tentatively, D is TRBD1 (5 bases). V dropped 5 bases and J dropped 8 bases, with 9 bases sitting between them. Per the germline V gene, CDR1 is SNHLY and CDR2 is FYNNEI. There are 12 residues in the CDR3. As DNA, the CDR3 is TGTGCCAGCAGTCCCGAGGGGGAAAAACTGTTTTTT. This encodes CASSPEGEKLFF.